This is a list of T cell receptor beta chains from one sample in a study of blood T cell repertoires in COVID-19. Clones were read by immunoSEQ multiplex PCR, and TCRdb kept only the in-frame ones, dropping some. The top ten clones hold around 5% of a sample with more than 50,000 clones, about 88% of them seen once. The sequenced sample was peripheral blood. The origin of the receptors is a man in his 60s with active COVID-19. Each CDR3 is given with its conserved first and last residue. D genes are given only for firm matches. Size is omitted from some rows. Given values are once, few, many or a class for expanded clones.

D gene: TRBD2; clone size: NA; J gene: TRBJ2-3; V gene: TRBV2; CDR3 DNA: TGTGCCAGCAGACCAGGACTAGCGGTCCCGTCCACAGATACGCAGTATTTT; CDR3 protein: CASRPGLAVPSTDTQYF
D gene: TRBD2; clone size: NA; J gene: TRBJ2-3; V gene: TRBV2; CDR3 DNA: TGTGCCAGCAATAGCGGGAGGCCCCCCACAGATACGCAGTATTTT; CDR3 protein: CASNSGRPPTDTQYF
D gene: NA; clone size: once; J gene: TRBJ2-7; V gene: TRBV5-6; CDR3 DNA: TGTGCCAGCAGCTTGGCACAGGGTGGGAACGAGCAGTACTTC; CDR3 protein: CASSLAQGGNEQYF
D gene: TRBD1; clone size: few; J gene: TRBJ1-1; V gene: TRBV29-1; CDR3 DNA: TGCAGCGCGAAGAAGGGACAGATCGGACCCCAGACTGAAGCTTTCTTT; CDR3 protein: CSAKKGQIGPQTEAFF
D gene: NA; clone size: once; J gene: TRBJ2-1; V gene: TRBV7-9; CDR3 DNA: TGTGCCAGCAGCTACCGACTAGGGGCCAATGAGCAGTTCTTC; CDR3 protein: CASSYRLGANEQFF
D gene: TRBD1; clone size: NA; J gene: TRBJ2-7; V gene: TRBV27; CDR3 DNA: TGTGCCAGCAGTTGGGACAGCAGATACGAGCAGTACTTC; CDR3 protein: CASSWDSRYEQYF
D gene: NA; clone size: NA; J gene: TRBJ1-1; V gene: TRBV5-5; CDR3 DNA: TGTGCCAGCAGCTTGGGACACCTGAACACTGAAGCTTTCTTT; CDR3 protein: CASSLGHLNTEAFF
D gene: NA; clone size: NA; J gene: TRBJ1-6; V gene: TRBV6-1; CDR3 DNA: TGTGCCAGCAGTGAAGCGCCCAGAAATTCACCCCTCCACTTT; CDR3 protein: CASSEAPRNSPLHF
D gene: TRBD1; clone size: NA; J gene: TRBJ2-7; V gene: TRBV6-5; CDR3 DNA: TGTGCCAGCAGTACCCTACAGGGGGCGCTCTCCGAGCAGTACTTC; CDR3 protein: CASSTLQGALSEQYF
D gene: TRBD2; clone size: NA; J gene: TRBJ2-5; V gene: TRBV5-4; CDR3 DNA: TGTGCCAGCAGCTTGGGACTAGCGAGAAGGGCCCAGTACTTC; CDR3 protein: CASSLGLARRAQYF
D gene: TRBD2; clone size: NA; J gene: TRBJ2-1; V gene: TRBV7-2; CDR3 DNA: TGTGCCAGCAGCTTTGGACTAGCGGACAATGAGCAGTTCTTC; CDR3 protein: CASSFGLADNEQFF
D gene: NA; clone size: NA; J gene: TRBJ1-5; V gene: TRBV28; CDR3 DNA: TGTGCCAGCAGTTTAGGGGGGAACTATCATCAGCCCCAGCATTTT; CDR3 protein: CASSLGGNYHQPQHF
D gene: TRBD1; clone size: NA; J gene: TRBJ2-5; V gene: TRBV24-1; CDR3 DNA: TGTGCCACCAGTGCCCCGGACAGGGGGGCGGGGACCCAGTACTTC; CDR3 protein: CATSAPDRGAGTQYF
D gene: TRBD2; clone size: NA; J gene: TRBJ2-7; V gene: TRBV2; CDR3 DNA: TGTGCCAGCAGTGAAGCACTAGCGGGAGCCGAGCAGTACTTC; CDR3 protein: CASSEALAGAEQYF
D gene: TRBD2; clone size: once; J gene: TRBJ2-1; V gene: TRBV6-5; CDR3 DNA: TGTGCCAGCTCCCTGGGAGGGGACTACAATGAGCAGTTCTTC; CDR3 protein: CASSLGGDYNEQFF
D gene: NA; clone size: NA; J gene: TRBJ2-2; V gene: TRBV21-1; CDR3 DNA: TGTGCCAGCAGCAAAGGGACTAGCGGGAGCTTCGGGGAGCTGTTTTTT; CDR3 protein: CASSKGTSGSFGELFF
D gene: TRBD2; clone size: NA; J gene: TRBJ2-7; V gene: TRBV5-1; CDR3 DNA: TGCGCCAGCAGACGGACTAGCCGCACCTACGAGCAGTACTTC; CDR3 protein: CASRRTSRTYEQYF
D gene: TRBD1; clone size: once; J gene: TRBJ1-1; V gene: TRBV7-9; CDR3 DNA: TGTGCCAGCAGCTTTGGGACAGGGAGCACTGAAGCTTTCTTT; CDR3 protein: CASSFGTGSTEAFF
D gene: NA; clone size: NA; J gene: TRBJ1-1; V gene: TRBV12-3/TRBV12-4; CDR3 DNA: TGTGCCAGCAGTGCACTTCCAGGTGAAGCTTTCTTT; CDR3 protein: CASSALPGEAFF
D gene: TRBD2; clone size: NA; J gene: TRBJ2-7; V gene: TRBV7-2; CDR3 DNA: TGTGCCAGCAGCGCGGGGGGACGGCGCCACGAGCAGTACTTC; CDR3 protein: CASSAGGRRHEQYF
D gene: TRBD1; clone size: NA; J gene: TRBJ2-2; V gene: TRBV4-2; CDR3 DNA: TGTGCCAGCAGCCCAAGATCCTGGACAGGGGTGTCAGGCAGGGAGCTGTTTTTT; CDR3 protein: CASSPRSWTGVSGRELFF
D gene: NA; clone size: once; J gene: TRBJ2-1; V gene: TRBV24-1; CDR3 DNA: TGTGCCACCAGTGATCCCTCTAGCTATGAGCAGTTCTTC; CDR3 protein: CATSDPSSYEQFF
D gene: TRBD2; clone size: NA; J gene: TRBJ2-7; V gene: TRBV4-2; CDR3 DNA: TGTGCCAGCAGCCAACTCTCCGGGACTATAATCGACGAGCAGTACTTC; CDR3 protein: CASSQLSGTIIDEQYF
D gene: TRBD2; clone size: NA; J gene: TRBJ2-5; V gene: TRBV4-3; CDR3 DNA: TGCGCCAGCAGCTCAGAGCCAAGGAGGGGACTTTTGGAGGCGGGAGCAGAGACCCAGTACTTC; CDR3 protein: CASSSEPRRGLLEAGAETQYF
D gene: TRBD1; clone size: NA; J gene: TRBJ1-5; V gene: TRBV7-8; CDR3 DNA: TGTGCCAGCAGTGGGACAGGGAGGCAGCCCCAGCATTTT; CDR3 protein: CASSGTGRQPQHF
D gene: NA; clone size: NA; J gene: TRBJ1-1; V gene: TRBV27; CDR3 DNA: TGTGCCAGCAGTTTATACGGGACATCGGTCCCTGAAGCTTTCTTT; CDR3 protein: CASSLYGTSVPEAFF
D gene: NA; clone size: once; J gene: TRBJ1-3; V gene: TRBV9; CDR3 DNA: TGTGCCAGCAGCGTCCGGGACACCCCTGGAAACACCATATATTTT; CDR3 protein: CASSVRDTPGNTIYF
D gene: NA; clone size: NA; J gene: TRBJ1-2; V gene: TRBV30; CDR3 DNA: TGTGCCTGGAGTAGACAGTTTGGGGACTATGGCTACACCTTC; CDR3 protein: CAWSRQFGDYGYTF
D gene: NA; clone size: NA; J gene: TRBJ1-2; V gene: TRBV28; CDR3 DNA: TGTGCCAGCAGTTTACGCAGGGGCAACTATGGCTACACCTTC; CDR3 protein: CASSLRRGNYGYTF
D gene: NA; clone size: NA; J gene: TRBJ1-2; V gene: TRBV18; CDR3 DNA: TGTGCCAGCTCACCAAAACGGTTCTATGGCTACACCTTC; CDR3 protein: CASSPKRFYGYTF
D gene: NA; clone size: NA; J gene: TRBJ1-1; V gene: TRBV12-3/TRBV12-4; CDR3 DNA: TGTGCCAGCAGTTTGGGGGAGGGGGCTGAAGCTTTCTTT; CDR3 protein: CASSLGEGAEAFF